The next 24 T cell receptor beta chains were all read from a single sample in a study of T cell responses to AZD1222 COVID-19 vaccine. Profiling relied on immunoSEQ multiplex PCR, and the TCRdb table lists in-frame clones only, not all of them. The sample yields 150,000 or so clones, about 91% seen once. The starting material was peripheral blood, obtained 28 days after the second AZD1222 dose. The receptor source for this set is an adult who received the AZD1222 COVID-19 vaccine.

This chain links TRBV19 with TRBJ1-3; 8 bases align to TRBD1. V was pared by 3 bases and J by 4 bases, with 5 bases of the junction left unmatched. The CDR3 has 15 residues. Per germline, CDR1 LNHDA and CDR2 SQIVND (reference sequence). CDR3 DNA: TGTGCCAGTAGTATCGACAGGGGAAGAGGAAACACCATATATTTT. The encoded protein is CASSIDRGRGNTIYF. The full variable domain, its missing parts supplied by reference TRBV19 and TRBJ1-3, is DGGITQSPKYLFRKEGQNVTLSCEQNLNHDAMYWYRQDPGQGLRLIYYSQIVNDFQKGDIAEGYSVSREKKESFPLTVTSAQKNPTAFYLCASSIDRGRGNTIYFGEGSWLTVV.

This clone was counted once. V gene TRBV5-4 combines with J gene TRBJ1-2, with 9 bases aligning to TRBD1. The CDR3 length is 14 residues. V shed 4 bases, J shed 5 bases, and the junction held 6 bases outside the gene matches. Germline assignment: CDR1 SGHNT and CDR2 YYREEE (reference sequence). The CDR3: CASSPRTGEYGYTF. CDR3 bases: TGTGCCAGCAGCCCACGGACAGGGGAGTATGGCTACACCTTC. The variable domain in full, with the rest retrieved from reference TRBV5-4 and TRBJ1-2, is ETGVTQSPTHLIKTRGQQVTLRCSSQSGHNTVSWYQQALGQGPQFIFQYYREEENGRGNFPPRFSGLQFPNYSSELNVNALELDDSALYLCASSPRTGEYGYTFGSGTRLTVV.

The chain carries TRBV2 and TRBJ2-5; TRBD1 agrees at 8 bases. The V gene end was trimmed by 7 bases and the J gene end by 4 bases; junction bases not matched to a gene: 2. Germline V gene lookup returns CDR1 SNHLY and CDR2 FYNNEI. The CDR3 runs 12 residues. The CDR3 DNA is TGTGCCAGCACGACAGGGGTAGAGACCCAGTACTTC. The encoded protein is CASTTGVETQYF.

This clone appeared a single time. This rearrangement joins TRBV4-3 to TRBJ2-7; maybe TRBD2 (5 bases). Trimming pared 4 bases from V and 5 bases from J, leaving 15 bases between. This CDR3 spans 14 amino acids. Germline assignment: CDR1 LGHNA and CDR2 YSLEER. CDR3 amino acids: CASSRNLARDEQYF. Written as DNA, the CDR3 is TGCGCCAGCAGCCGAAACCTAGCAAGGGACGAGCAGTACTTC.

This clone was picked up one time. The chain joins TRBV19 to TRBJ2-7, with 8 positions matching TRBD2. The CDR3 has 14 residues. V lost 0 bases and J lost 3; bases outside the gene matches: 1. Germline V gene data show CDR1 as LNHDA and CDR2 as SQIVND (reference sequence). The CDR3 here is CASSIDREGYEQYF. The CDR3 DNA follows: TGTGCCAGTAGTATAGACCGGGAGGGCTACGAGCAGTACTTC.

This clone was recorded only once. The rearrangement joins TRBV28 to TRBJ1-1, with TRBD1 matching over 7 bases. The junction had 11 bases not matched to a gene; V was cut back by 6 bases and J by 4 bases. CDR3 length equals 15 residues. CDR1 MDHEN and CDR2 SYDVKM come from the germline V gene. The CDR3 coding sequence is TGTGCCAGCAGATATTCTTCACAGGGGAGCACTGAAGCTTTCTTT. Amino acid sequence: CASRYSSQGSTEAFF.

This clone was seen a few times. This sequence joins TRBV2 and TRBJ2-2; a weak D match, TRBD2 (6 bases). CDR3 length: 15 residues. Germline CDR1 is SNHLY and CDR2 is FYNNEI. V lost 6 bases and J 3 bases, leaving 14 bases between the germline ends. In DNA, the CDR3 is TGTGCCAGCAGACTAGCCGGAAGCGACACCGGGGAGCTGTTTTTT. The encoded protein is CASRLAGSDTGELFF.

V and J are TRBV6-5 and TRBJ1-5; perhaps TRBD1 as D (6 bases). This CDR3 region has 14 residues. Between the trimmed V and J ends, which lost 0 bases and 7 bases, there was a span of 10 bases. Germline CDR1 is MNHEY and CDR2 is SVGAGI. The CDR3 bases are TGTGCCAGCAGTTACTCGGACAGAGGCCAGCCCCAGCATTTT. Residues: CASSYSDRGQPQHF.

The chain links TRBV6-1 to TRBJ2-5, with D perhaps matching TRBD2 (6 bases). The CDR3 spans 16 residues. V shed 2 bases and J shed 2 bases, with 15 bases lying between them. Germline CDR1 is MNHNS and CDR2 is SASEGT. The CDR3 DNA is TGTGCCAGCAGTGAAAAGACTAGGTGGACACAAGAGACCCAGTACTTC. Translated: CASSEKTRWTQETQYF.

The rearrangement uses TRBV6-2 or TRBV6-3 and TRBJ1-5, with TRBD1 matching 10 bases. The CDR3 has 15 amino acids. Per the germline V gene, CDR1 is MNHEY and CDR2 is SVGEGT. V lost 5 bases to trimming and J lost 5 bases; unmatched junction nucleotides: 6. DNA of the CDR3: TGTGCCAGCAGTCGTCCCGGGACAGGGGATCAGCCCCAGCATTTT. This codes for CASSRPGTGDQPQHF.

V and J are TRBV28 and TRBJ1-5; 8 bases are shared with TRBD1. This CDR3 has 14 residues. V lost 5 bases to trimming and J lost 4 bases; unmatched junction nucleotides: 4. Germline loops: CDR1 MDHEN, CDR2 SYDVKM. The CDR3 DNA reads TGTGCCAGCAGTGCCCGGGACAGGAATCAGCCCCAGCATTTT. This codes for CASSARDRNQPQHF.

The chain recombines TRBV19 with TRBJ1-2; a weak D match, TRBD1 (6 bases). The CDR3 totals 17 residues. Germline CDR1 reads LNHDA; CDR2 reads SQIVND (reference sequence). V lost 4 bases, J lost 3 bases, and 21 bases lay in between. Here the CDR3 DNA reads TGTGCCAGTAGTAGCGCGGGGCGAACAGGGTCGGACTATGGCTACACCTTC. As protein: CASSSAGRTGSDYGYTF.

Here the CDR3 reads CASSATGLTEAFF. Here the CDR3 DNA reads TGTGCCAGCAGCGCCACAGGGTTGACTGAAGCTTTCTTT. The V call is TRBV7-2, the J call TRBJ1-1; D may be TRBD1 (6 bases). This CDR3 comprises 13 residues. The germline CDR1 and CDR2 sequences are SGHTA and FQGNSA. The V end lost 5 bases, the J end lost 5 bases, and 12 bases lay between the germline ends.

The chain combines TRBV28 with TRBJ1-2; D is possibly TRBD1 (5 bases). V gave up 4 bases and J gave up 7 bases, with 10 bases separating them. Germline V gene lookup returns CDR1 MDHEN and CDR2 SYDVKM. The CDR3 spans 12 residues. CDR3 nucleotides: TGTGCCAGCAGTTGGGGGGGTTTTGGCTACACCTTC. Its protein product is CASSWGGFGYTF.

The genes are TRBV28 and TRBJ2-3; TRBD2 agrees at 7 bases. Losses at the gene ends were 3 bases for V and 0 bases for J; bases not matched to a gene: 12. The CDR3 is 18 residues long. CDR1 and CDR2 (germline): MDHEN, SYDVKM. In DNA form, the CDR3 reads TGTGCCAGCAGTTTGAATCCACTAGCGATAACTAGCACAGATACGCAGTATTTT. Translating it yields CASSLNPLAITSTDTQYF.

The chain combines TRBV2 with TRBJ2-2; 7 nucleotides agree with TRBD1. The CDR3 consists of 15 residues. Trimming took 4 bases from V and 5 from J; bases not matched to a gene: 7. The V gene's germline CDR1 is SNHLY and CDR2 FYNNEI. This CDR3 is CASSVDREITGELFF. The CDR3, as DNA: TGTGCCAGCAGTGTAGACAGGGAAATAACCGGGGAGCTGTTTTTT.

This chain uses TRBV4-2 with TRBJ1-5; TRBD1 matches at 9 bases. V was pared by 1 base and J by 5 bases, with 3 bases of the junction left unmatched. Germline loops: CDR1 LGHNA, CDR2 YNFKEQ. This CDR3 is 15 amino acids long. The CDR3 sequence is CASSQATGGDQPQHF. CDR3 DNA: TGTGCCAGCAGCCAAGCCACAGGGGGCGATCAGCCCCAGCATTTT.

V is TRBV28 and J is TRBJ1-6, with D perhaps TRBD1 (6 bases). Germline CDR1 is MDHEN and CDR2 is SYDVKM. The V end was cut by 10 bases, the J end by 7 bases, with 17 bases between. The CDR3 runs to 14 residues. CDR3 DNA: TGTGCCACCCGATTTTCGGGGGCAAATTCACCCCTCCACTTT. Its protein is CATRFSGANSPLHF.

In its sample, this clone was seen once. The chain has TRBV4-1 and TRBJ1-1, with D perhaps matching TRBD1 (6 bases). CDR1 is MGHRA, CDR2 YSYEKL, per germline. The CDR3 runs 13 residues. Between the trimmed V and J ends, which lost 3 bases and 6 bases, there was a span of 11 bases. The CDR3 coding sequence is TGCGCCAGCAGCCACAGGGGTGGCGCTGAAGCTTTCTTT. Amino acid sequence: CASSHRGGAEAFF.

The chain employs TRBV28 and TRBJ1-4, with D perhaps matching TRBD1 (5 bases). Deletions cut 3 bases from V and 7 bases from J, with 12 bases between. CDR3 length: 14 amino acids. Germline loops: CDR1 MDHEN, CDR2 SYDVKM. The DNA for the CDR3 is TGTGCCAGCAGTTTCGGCAGTAGGGGTGAAAAACTGTTTTTT. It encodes CASSFGSRGEKLFF.

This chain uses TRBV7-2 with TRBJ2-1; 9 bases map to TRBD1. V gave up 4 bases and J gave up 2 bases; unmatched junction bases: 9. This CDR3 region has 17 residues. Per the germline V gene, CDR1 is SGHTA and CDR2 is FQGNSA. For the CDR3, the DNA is TGTGCCAGCAGCTCCAGGACAGGGGCCGAAACCTACAATGAGCAGTTCTTC. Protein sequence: CASSSRTGAETYNEQFF.

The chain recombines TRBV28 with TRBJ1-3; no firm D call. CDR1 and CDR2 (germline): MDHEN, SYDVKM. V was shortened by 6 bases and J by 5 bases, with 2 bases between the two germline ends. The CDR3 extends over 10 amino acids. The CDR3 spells CASSRNTIYF. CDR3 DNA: TGTGCCAGCAGCAGAAACACCATATATTTT.

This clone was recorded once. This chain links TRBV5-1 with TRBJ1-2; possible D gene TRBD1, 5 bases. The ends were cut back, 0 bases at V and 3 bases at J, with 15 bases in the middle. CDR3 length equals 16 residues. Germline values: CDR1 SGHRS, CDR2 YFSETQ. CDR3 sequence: CASSLAVDSRDYGYTF. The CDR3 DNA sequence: TGCGCCAGCAGCTTGGCCGTTGACAGTCGTGACTATGGCTACACCTTC.

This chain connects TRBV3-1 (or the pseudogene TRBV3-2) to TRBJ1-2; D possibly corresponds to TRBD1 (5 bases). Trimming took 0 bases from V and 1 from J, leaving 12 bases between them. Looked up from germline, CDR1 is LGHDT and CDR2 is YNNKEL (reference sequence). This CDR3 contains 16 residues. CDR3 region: CASSQDRWRGNYGYTF. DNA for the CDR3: TGTGCCAGCAGCCAAGATAGGTGGAGGGGTAACTATGGCTACACCTTC.